Reported below is one T cell receptor beta chain. Per germline, CDR1 WSHSY and CDR2 SAAADI. Germline trimming cut 4 bases from V and 5 bases from J; bases unmatched to any gene: 3. CDR3 length equals 14 residues. Reverse transcription of about 0.45 to 1 ug RNA was performed with random hexamers. The TCR beta CDR3 was amplified by immunoSEQ multiplex PCR across 54 Vbeta, 13 Jbeta. TCRdb reanalysed the immunoSEQ multiplex PCR reads using MiXCR and keeps one entry per CDR3 protein. The table records approximately 300,000 distinct CDR3 sequences, 70% to 90% of them present only once. The data belong to a study of CD8 T cells in Susac syndrome. TEMRA cells underwent FACS enrichment and CD8+ and CD4+ T cells underwent negative isolation.

The sample consisted of CD8+ T cells from PBMCs. This clonotype originated in a human donor with multiple sclerosis. The chain employs TRBV10-2 and TRBJ2-1, with 9 bases matching TRBD2. The CDR3 reads CASSGVAGDNEQFF. The CDR3 DNA sequence: TGCGCCAGCAGTGGTGTAGCGGGGGACAATGAGCAGTTCTTC.